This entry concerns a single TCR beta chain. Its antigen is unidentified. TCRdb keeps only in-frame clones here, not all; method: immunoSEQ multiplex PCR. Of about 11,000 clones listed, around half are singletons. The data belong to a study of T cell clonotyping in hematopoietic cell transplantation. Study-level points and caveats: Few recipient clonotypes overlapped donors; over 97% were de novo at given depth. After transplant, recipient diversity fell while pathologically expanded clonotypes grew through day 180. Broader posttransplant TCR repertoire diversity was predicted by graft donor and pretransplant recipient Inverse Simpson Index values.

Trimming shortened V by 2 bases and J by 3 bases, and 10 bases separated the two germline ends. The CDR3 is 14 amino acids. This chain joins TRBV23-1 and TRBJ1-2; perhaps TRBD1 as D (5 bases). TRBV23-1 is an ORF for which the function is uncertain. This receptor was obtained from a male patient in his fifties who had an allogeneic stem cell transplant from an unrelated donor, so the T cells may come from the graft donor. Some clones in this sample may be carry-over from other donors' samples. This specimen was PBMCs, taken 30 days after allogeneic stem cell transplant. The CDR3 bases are TGCGCCAGCAGTCAACCGACAGCTCACTATGGCTACACCTTC. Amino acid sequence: CASSQPTAHYGYTF.